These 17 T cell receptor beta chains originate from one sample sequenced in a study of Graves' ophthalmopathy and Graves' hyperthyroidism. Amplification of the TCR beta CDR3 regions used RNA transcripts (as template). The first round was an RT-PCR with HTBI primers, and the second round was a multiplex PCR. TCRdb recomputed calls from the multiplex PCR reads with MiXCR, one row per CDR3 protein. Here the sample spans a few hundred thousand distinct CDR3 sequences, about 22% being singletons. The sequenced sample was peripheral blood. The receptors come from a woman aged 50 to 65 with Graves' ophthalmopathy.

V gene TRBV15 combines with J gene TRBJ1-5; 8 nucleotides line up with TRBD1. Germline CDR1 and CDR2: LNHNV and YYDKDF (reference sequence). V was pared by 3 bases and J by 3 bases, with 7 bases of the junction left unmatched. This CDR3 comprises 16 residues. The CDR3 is CATSSSRTGLNQPQHF. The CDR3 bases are TGTGCCACCAGCAGCTCTCGGACAGGGCTCAATCAGCCCCAGCATTTT.

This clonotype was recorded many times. The CDR3: CASSLGQGNTEAFF. The CDR3 bases are TGTGCCAGCAGCTTAGGACAGGGGAACACTGAAGCTTTCTTT. This rearrangement joins TRBV13 to TRBJ1-1; a possible D gene is TRBD1 (6 bases). V was trimmed by 0 bases and J by 1 base, leaving 6 bases between them. This CDR3 comprises 14 residues. Germline V gives CDR1 PRHDT, CDR2 FYEKMQ (reference sequence).

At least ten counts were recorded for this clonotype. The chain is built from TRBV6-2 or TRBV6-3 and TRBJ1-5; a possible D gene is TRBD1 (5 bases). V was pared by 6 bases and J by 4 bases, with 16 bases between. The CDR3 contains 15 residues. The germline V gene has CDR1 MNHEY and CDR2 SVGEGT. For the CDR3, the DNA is TGTGCCAGCAGCCCCGGGGAGACAGTAAATCAGCCCCAGCATTTT. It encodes CASSPGETVNQPQHF.

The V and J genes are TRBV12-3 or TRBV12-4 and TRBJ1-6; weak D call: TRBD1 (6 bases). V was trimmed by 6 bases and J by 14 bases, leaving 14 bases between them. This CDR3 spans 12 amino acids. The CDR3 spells CASSQNRVSLHF. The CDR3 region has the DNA TGTGCCAGCAGCCAAAACAGGGTTTCCCTCCACTTT.

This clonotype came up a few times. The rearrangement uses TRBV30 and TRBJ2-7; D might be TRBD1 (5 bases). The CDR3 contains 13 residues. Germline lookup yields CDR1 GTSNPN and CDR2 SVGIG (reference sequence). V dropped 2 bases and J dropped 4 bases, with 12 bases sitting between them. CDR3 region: CAWSKGLFYEQYF. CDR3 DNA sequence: TGTGCCTGGAGTAAGGGGCTCTTTTACGAGCAGTACTTC.

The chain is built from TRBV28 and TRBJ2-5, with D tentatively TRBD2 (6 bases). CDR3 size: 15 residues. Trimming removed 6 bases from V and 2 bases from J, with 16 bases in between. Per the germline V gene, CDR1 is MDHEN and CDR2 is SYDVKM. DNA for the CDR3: TGTGCCAGCAGAGCGAGACTAGTAGGACAAGAGACCCAGTACTTC. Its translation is CASRARLVGQETQYF.

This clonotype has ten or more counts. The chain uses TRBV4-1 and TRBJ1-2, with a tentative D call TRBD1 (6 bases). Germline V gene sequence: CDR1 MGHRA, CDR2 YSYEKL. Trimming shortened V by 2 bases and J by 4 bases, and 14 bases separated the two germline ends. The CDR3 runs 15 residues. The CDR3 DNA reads TGCGCCAGCAGCCAACCCACAGGGATTAGCTATGGCTACACCTTC. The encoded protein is CASSQPTGISYGYTF.

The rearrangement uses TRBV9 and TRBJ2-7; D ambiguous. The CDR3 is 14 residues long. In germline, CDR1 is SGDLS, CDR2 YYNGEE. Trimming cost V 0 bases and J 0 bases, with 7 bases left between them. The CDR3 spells CASSVAPDSYEQYF. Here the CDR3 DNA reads TGTGCCAGCAGCGTAGCCCCAGACTCCTACGAGCAGTACTTC.

The CDR3 nucleotides are TGCGCCAGCCCCCGTCAATATGACCACGACGAGCAGTACTTC. As protein: CASPRQYDHDEQYF. V and J are TRBV5-1 and TRBJ2-7; the D is unclear. Trimming stripped 7 bases from V and 5 bases from J, with 19 bases between. Germline V gene lookup returns CDR1 SGHRS and CDR2 YFSETQ. The CDR3 totals 14 residues.

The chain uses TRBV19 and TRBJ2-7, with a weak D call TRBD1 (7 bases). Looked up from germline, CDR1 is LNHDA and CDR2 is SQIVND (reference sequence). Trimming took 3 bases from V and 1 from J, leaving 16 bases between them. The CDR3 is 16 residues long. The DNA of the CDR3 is TGTGCCAGTAGTATTGTGTGGCCAGGGGGGTCCTACGAGCAGTACTTC. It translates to CASSIVWPGGSYEQYF.

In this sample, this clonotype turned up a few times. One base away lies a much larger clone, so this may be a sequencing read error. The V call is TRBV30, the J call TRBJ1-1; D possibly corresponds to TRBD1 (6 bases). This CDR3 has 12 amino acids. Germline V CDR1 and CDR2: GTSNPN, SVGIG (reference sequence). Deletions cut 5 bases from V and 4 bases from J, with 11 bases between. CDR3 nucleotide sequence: TGTGCCTGGGGTGGGGGGGCCACTGAAGCTTTCTTT. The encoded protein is CAWGGGATEAFF.

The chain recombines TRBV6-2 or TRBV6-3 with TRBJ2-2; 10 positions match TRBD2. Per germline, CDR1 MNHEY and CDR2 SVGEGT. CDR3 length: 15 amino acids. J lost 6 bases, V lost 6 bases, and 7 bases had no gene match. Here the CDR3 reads CASSPGTSVAGELFF. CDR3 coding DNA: TGTGCCAGCAGCCCCGGGACTAGCGTGGCCGGGGAGCTGTTTTTT.

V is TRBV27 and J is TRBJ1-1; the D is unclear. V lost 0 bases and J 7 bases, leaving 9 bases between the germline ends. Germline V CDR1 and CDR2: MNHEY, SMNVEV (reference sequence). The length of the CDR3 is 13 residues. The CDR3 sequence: CASSLSFMGEAFF. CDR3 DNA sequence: TGTGCCAGCAGTTTATCTTTCATGGGTGAAGCTTTCTTT.

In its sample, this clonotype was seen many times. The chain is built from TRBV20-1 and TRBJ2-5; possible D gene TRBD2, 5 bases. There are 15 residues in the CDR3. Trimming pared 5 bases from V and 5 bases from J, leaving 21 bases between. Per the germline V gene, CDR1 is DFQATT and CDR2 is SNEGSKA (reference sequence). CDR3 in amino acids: CSALNPRTGSETQYF. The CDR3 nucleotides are TGCAGTGCTCTCAACCCCCGGACGGGGAGTGAGACCCAGTACTTC.

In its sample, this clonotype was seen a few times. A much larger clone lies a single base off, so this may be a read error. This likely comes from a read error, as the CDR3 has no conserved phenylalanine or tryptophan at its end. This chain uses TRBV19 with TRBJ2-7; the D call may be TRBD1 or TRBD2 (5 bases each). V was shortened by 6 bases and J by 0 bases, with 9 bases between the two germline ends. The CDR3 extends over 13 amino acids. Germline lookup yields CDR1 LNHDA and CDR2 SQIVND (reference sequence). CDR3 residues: CASSRDGSYEQYI. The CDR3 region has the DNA TGTGCCAGTAGCCGGGACGGCTCCTACGAGCAGTACATC.

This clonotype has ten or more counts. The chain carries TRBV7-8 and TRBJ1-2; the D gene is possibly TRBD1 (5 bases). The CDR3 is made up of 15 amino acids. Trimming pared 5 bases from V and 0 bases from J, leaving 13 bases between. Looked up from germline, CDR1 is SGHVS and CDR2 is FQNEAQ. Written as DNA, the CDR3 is TGTGCCAGCAGCGAAGGGGACCACACTAACTATGGCTACACCTTC. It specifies CASSEGDHTNYGYTF.

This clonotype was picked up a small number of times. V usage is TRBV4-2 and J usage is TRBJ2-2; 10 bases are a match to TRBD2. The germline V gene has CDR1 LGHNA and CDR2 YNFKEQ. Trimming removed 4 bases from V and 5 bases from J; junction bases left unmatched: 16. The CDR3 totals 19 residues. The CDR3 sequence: CASSPTWVSGGRGTGELFF. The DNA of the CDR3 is TGTGCCAGCAGCCCAACCTGGGTTAGCGGGGGGCGAGGGACCGGGGAGCTGTTTTTT.